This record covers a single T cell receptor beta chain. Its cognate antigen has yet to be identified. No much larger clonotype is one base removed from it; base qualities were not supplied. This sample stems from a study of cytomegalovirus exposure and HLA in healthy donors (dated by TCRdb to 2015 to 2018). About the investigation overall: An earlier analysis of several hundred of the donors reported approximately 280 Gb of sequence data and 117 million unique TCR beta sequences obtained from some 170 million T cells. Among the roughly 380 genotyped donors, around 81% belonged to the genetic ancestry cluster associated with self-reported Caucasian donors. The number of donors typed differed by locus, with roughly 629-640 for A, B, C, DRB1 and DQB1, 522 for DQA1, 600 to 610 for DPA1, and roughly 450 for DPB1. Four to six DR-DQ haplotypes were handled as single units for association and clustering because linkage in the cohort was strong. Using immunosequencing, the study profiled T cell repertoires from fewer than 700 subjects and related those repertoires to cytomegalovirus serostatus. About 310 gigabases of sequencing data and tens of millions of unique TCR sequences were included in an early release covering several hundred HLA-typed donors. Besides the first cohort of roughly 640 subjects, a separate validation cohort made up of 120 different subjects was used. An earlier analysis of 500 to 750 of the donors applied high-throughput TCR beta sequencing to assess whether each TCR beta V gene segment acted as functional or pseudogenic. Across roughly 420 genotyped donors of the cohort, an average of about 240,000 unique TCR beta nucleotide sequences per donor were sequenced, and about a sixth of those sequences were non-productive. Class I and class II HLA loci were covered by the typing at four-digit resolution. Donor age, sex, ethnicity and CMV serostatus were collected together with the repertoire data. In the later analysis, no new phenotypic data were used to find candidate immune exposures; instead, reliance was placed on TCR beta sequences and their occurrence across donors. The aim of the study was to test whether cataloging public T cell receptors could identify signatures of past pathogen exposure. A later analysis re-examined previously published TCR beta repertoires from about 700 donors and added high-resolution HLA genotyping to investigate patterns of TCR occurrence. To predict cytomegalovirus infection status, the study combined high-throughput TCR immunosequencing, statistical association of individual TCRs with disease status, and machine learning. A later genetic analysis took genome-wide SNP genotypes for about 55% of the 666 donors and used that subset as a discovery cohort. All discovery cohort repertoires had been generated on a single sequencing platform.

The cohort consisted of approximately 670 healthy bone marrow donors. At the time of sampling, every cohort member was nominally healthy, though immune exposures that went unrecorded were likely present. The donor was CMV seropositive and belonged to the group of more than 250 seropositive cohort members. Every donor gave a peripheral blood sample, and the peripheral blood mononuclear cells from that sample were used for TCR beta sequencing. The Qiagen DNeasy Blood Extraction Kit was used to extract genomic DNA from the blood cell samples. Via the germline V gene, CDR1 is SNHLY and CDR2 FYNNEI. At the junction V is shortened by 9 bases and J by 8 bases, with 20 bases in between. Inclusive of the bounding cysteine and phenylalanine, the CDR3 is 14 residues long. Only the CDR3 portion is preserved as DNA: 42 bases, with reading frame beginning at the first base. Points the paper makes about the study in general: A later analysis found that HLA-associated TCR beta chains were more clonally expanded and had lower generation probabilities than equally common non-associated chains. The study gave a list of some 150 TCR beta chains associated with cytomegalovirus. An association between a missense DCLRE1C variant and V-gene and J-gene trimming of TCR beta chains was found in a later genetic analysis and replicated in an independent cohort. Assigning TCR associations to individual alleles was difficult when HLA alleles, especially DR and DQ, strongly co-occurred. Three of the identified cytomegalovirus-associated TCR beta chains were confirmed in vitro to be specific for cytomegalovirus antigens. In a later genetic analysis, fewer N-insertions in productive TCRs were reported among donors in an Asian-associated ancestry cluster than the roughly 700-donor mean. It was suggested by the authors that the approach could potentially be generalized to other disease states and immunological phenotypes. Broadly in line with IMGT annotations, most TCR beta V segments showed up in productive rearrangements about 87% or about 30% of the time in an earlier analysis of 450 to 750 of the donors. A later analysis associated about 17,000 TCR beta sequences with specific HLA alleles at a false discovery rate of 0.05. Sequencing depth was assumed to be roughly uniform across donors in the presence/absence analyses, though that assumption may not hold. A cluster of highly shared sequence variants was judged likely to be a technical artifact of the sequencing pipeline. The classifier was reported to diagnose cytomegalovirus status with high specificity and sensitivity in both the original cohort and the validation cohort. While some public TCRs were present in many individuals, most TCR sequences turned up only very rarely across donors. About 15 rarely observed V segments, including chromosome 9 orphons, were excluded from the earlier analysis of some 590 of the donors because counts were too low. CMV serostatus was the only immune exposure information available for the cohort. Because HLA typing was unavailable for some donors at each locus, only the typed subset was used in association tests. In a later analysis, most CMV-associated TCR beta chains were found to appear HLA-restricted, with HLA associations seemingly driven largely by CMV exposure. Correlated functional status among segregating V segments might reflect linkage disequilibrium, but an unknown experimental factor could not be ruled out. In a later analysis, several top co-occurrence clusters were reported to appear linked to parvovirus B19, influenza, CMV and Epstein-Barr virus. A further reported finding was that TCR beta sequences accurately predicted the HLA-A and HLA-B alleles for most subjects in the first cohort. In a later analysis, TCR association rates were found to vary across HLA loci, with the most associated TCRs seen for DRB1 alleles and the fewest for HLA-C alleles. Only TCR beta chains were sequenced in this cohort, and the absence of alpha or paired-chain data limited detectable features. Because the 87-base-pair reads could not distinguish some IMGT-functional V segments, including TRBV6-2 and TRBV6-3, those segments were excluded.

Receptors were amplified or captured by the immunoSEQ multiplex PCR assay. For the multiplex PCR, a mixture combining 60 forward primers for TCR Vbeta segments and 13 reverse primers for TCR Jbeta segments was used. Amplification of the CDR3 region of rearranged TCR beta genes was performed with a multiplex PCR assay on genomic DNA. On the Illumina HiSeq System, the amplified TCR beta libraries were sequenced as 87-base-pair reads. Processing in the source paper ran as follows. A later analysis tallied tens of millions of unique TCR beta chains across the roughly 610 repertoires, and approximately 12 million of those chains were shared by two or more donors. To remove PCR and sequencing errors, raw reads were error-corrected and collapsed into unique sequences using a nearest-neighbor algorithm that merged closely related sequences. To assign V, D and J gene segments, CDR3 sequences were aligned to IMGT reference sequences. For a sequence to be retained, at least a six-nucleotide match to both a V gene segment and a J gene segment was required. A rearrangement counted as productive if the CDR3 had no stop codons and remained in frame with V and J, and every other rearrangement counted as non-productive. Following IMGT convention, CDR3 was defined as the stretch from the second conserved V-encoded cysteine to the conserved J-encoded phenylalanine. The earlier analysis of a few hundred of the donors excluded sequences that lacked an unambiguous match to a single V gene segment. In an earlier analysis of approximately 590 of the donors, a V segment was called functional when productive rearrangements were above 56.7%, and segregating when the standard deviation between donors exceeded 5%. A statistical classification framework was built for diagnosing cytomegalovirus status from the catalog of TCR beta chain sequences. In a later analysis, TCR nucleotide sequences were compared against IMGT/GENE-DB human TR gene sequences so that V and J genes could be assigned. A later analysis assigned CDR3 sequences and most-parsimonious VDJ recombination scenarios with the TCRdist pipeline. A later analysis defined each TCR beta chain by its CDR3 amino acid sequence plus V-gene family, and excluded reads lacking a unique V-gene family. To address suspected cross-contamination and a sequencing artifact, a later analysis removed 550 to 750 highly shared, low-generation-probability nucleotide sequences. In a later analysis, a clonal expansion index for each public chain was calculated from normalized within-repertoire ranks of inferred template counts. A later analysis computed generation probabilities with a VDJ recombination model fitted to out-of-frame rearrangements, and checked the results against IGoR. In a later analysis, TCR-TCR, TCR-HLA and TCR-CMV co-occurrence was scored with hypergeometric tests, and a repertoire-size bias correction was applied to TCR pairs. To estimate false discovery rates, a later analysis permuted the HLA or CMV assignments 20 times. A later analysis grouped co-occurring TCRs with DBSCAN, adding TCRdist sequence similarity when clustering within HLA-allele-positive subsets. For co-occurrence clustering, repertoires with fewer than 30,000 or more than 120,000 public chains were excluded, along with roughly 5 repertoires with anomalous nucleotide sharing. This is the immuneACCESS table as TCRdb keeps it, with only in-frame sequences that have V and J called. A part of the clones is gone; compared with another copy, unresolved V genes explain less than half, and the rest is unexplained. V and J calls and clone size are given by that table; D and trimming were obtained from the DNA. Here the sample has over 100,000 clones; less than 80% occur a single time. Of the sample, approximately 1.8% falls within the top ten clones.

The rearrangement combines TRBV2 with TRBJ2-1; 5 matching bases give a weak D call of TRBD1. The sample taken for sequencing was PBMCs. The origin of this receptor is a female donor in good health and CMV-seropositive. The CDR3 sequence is CARVPGAVVDEQFF. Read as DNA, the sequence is TGTGCCAGGGTCCCTGGGGCGGTGGTCGATGAGCAGTTCTTC.